The present entry profiles one T cell receptor beta chain with its context. Its antigen is undetermined. These data originate in a study of cytomegalovirus exposure and HLA in healthy donors. Regarding the study as a whole: Investigators reported 164 TCR beta chains as tied to cytomegalovirus.

Assay: immunoSEQ multiplex PCR; the TCRdb copy retains only in-frame clones and omits some. The sample consists of tens of thousands of clones, about 88% of them appearing once. This CDR3 region has 15 residues. The V gene's germline CDR1 is SGDLS and CDR2 YYNGEE. Trimming cost V 3 bases and J 8 bases; bases outside gene matches: 6. The chain uses TRBV9 and TRBJ2-4; 12 bases are shared with TRBD1. The sequence was collected from a woman under 30 in good health and CMV-seronegative. The specimen was PBMCs. The CDR3 reads CASSGDRGRGDIQYF. The CDR3 nucleotides are TGTGCCAGCAGCGGGGACAGGGGGCGCGGGGACATTCAGTACTTC.